This TCR beta chain was obtained from a study of blood T cells in healthy people across ages. Overall study findings and caveats: It was not possible, with unsorted PBMCs, to conclusively compare naive and antigen-experienced cells.

Turning to this clonotype: The antigen remains undetermined.

A second PCR, run for about 7 to 11 cycles, used a sample-barcoded 5' primer plus a J-beta primer mix. Tagging of each cDNA molecule was performed by a template-switch adaptor with 12 random nucleotides. TCRdb reanalysed the 5' RACE reads using MiXCR and keeps one entry per CDR3 protein. The table records 850,000 to 1,000,000 distinct CDR3 sequences, roughly 51% of them present only once. Source material: blood. The TCR originated in an older woman in good health.

CDR3 nucleotides: TGTGCCAGCAGCCATGTACAGGGATACGAGCAGTACTTC. It yields the protein CASSHVQGYEQYF. The V gene is TRBV3-1, the J gene TRBJ2-7; perhaps TRBD1 as D (6 bases). Germline CDR1 is LGHDT and CDR2 is YNNKEL (reference sequence). Deletions cut 3 bases from V and 4 bases from J, with 10 bases between. The CDR3 has 13 residues.